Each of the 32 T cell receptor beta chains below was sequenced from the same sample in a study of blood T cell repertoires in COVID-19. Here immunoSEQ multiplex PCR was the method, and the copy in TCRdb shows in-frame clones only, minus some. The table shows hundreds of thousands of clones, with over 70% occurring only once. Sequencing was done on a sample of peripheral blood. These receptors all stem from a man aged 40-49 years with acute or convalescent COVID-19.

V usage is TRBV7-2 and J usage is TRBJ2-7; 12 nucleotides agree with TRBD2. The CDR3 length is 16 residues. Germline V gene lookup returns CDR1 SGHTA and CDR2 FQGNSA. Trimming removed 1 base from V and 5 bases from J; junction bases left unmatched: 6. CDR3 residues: CASSLGATSGSHEQYF. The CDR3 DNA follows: TGTGCCAGCAGCTTAGGAGCGACTAGCGGGAGCCACGAGCAGTACTTC.

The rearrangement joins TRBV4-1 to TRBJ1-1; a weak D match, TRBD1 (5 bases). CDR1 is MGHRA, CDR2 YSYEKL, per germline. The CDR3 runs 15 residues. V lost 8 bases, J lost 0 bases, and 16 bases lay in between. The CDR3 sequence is CASDRGGSLNTEAFF. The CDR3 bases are TGCGCCAGCGACCGGGGGGGAAGTTTGAACACTGAAGCTTTCTTT.

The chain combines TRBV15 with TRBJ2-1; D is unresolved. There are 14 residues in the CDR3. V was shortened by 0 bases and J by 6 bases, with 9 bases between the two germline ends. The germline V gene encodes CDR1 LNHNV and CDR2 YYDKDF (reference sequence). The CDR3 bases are TGTGCCACCAGCAGAGATAGGAGTTCCAATGAGCAGTTCTTC. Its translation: CATSRDRSSNEQFF.

CDR3 nucleotide sequence: TGTGCCAGCAGCTTAGGGGGCACAGACACTGAAGCTTTCTTT. Translation: CASSLGGTDTEAFF. The V gene is TRBV7-9, the J gene TRBJ1-1; D possibly corresponds to TRBD1 (5 bases). V was cut by 1 base and J by 3 bases, with 9 bases left in between. Germline V gene data show CDR1 as SEHNR and CDR2 as FQNEAQ (reference sequence). The CDR3 covers 14 residues. The variable domain in full, completed from reference TRBV7-9 and TRBJ1-1, reads DTGVSQNPRHKITKRGQNVTFRCDPISEHNRLYWYRQTLGQGPEFLTYFQNEAQLEKSRLLSDRFSAERPKGSFSTLEIQRTEQGDSAMYLCASSLGGTDTEAFFGQGTRLTVV.

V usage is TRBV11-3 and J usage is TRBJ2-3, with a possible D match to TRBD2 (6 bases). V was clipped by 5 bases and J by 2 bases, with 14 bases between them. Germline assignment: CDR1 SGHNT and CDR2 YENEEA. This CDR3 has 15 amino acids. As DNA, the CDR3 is TGTGCCAGCAGCCCGCGGGGCCACCACACAGATACGCAGTATTTT. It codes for CASSPRGHHTDTQYF.

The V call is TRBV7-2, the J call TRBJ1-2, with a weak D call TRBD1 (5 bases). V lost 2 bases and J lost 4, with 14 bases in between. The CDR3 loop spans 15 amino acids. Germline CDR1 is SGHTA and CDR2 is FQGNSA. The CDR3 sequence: CASSLLGTDPYGYTF. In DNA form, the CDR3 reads TGTGCCAGCAGCTTATTGGGGACTGATCCCTATGGCTACACCTTC.

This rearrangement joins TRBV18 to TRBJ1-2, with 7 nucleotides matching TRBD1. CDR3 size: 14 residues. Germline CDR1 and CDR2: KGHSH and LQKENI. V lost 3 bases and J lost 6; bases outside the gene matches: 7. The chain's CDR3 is CASSPRTGRDGYTF. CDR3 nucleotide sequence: TGTGCCAGCTCACCGCGGACAGGTCGGGATGGCTACACCTTC. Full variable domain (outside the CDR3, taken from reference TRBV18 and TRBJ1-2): NAGVMQNPRHLVRRRGQEARLRCSPMKGHSHVYWYRQLPEEGLKFMVYLQKENIIDESGMPKERFSAEFPKEGPSILRIQQVVRGDSAAYFCASSPRTGRDGYTFGSGTRLTVV.

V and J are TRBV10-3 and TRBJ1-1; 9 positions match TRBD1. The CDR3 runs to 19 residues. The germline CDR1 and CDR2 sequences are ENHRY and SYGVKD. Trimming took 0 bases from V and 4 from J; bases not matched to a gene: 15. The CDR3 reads CAISESTPGGTGKVTEAFF. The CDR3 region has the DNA TGTGCCATCAGTGAGTCGACTCCTGGGGGGACAGGGAAAGTCACTGAAGCTTTCTTT.

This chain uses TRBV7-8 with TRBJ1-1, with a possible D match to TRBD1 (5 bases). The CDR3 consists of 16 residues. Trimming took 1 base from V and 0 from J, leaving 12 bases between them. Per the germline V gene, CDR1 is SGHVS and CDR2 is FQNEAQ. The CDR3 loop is CASSLEGMYMNTEAFF. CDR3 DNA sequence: TGTGCCAGCAGCTTAGAGGGGATGTACATGAACACTGAAGCTTTCTTT.

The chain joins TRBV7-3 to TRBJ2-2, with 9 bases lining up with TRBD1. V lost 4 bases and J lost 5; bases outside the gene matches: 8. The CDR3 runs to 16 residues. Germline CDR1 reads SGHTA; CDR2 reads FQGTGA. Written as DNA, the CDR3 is TGTGCCAGCAGCTCTGGACAGGGGCGCGCAACCGGGGAGCTGTTTTTT. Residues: CASSSGQGRATGELFF.

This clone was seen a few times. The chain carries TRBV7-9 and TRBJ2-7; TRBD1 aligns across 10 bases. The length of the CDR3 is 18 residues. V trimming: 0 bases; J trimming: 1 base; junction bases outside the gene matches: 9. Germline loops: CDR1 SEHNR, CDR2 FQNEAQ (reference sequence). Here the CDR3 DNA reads TGTGCCAGCAGCTTAGCCCAGGGACAGGGGTGGAAGTCCTACGAGCAGTACTTC. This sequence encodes CASSLAQGQGWKSYEQYF.

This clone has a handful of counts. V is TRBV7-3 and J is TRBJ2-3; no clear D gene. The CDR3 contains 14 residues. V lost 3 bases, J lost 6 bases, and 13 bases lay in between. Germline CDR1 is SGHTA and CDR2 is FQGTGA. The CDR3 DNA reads TGTGCCAGCAGCTTTGGTTCTACTTTTGATACGCAGTATTTT. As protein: CASSFGSTFDTQYF.

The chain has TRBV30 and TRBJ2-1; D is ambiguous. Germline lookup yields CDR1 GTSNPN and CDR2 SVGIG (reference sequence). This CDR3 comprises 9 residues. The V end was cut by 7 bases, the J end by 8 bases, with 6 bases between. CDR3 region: CAYSHEQFF. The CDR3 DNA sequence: TGTGCCTATAGCCATGAGCAGTTCTTC.

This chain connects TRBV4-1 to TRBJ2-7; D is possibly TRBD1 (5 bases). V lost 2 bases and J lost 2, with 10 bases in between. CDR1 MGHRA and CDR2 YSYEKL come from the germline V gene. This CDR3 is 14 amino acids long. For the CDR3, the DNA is TGCGCCAGCAGCCAACAGGCCAGGGCCTACGAGCAGTACTTC. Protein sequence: CASSQQARAYEQYF.

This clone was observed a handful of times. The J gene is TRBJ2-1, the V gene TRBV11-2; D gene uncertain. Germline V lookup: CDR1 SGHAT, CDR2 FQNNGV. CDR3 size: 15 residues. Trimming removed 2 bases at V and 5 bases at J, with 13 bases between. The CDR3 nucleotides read TGTGCCAGCAGCTTACGTCGCGGCCCAAACAATGAGCAGTTCTTC. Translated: CASSLRRGPNNEQFF.

CDR3 residues: CASSPGVGQYSNQPQHF. DNA for the CDR3: TGTGCCAGCAGCCCCGGGGTAGGTCAATATAGCAATCAGCCCCAGCATTTT. The chain has TRBV7-9 and TRBJ1-5; D remains ambiguous. Germline V lookup: CDR1 SEHNR, CDR2 FQNEAQ (reference sequence). This CDR3 has 17 amino acids. Between the trimmed V and J ends, which lost 5 bases and 0 bases, there was a span of 17 bases.

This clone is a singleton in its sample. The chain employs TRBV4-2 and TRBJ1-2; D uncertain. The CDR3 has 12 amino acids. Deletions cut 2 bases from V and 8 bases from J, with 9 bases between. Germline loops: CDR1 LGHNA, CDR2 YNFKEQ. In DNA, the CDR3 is TGTGCCAGCAGCCAAATTACTCAAGGCTACACCTTC. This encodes CASSQITQGYTF.

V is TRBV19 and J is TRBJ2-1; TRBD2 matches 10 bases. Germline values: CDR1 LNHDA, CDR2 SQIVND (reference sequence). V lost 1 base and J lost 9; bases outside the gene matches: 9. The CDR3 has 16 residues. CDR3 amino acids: CASSIVGLAGATEQFF. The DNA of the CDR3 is TGTGCCAGTAGTATAGTGGGGCTAGCGGGAGCTACTGAGCAGTTCTTC.

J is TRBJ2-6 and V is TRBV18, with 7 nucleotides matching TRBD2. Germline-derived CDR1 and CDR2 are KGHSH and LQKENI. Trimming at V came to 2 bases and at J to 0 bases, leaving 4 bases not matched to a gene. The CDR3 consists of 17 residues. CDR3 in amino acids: CASSPTSAVSGANVLTF. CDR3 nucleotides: TGTGCCAGCTCACCAACTAGCGCCGTCTCTGGGGCCAACGTCCTGACTTTC.

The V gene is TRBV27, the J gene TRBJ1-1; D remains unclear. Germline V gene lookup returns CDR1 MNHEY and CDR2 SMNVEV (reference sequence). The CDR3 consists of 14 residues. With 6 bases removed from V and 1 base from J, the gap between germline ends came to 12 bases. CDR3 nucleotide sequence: TGTGCCAGCAGCCTAGCGGGATCGAACACTGAAGCTTTCTTT. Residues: CASSLAGSNTEAFF.

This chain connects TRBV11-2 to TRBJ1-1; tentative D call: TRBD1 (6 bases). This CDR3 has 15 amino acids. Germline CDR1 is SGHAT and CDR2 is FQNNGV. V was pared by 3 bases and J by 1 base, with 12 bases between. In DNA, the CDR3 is TGTGCCAGCAGCTTTACAGGGTTAGGGAACACTGAAGCTTTCTTT. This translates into CASSFTGLGNTEAFF.

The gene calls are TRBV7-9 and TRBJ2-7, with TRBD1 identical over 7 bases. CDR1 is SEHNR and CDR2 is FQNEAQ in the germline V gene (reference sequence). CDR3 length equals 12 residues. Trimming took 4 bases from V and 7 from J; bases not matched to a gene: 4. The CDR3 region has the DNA TGTGCCAGCAGCTGGGGACAGAGGGAGCAGTACTTC. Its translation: CASSWGQREQYF.

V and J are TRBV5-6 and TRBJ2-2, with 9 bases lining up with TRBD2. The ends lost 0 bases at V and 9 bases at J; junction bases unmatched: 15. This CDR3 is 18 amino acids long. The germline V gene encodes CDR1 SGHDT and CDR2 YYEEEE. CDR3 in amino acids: CASSLVPLVAGASRELFF. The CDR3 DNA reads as TGTGCCAGCAGCTTGGTCCCCCTAGTAGCGGGAGCCTCGAGGGAGCTGTTTTTT.

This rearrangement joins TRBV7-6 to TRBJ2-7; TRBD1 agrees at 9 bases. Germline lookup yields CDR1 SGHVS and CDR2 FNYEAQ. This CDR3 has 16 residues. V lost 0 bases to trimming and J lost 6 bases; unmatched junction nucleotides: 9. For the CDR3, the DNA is TGTGCCAGCAGCTTAGCCCCAGGACAGGGGTTCAGCGAGCAGTACTTC. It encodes CASSLAPGQGFSEQYF.

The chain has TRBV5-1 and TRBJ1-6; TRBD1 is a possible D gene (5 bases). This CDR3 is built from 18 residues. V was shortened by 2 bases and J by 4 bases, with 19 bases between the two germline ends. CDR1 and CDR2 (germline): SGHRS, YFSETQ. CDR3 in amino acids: CASSFNGRDRGYNSPLHF. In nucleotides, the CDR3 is TGCGCCAGCAGCTTCAACGGACGGGACCGGGGGTATAATTCACCCCTCCACTTT.

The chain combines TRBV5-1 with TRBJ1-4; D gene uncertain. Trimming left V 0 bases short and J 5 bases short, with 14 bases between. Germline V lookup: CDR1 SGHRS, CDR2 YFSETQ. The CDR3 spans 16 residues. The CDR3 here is CASSLGIGGRNEKLFF. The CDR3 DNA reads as TGCGCCAGCAGCTTGGGGATCGGAGGGCGGAATGAAAAACTGTTTTTT.

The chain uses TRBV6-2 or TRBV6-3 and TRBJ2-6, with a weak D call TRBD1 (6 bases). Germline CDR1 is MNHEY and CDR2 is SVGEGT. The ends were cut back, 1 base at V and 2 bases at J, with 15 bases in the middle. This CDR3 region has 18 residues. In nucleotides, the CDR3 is TGTGCCAGCAGTTACTTCGGGGACGCAGGGGCTGGGGCCAACGTCCTGACTTTC. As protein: CASSYFGDAGAGANVLTF.

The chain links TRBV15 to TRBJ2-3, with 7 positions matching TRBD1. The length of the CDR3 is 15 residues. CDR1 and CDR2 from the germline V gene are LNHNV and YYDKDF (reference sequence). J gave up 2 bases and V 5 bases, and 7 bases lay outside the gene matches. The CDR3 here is CATSAHRGYTDTQYF. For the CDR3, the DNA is TGTGCCACCAGCGCGCACAGGGGATACACAGATACGCAGTATTTT.

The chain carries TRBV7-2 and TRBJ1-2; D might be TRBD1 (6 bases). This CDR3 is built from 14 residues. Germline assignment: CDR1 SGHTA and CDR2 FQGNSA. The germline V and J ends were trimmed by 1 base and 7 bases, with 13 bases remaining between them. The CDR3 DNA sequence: TGTGCCAGCAGCTTAGTCGCTACAGGGCTTGGCTACACCTTC. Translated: CASSLVATGLGYTF.

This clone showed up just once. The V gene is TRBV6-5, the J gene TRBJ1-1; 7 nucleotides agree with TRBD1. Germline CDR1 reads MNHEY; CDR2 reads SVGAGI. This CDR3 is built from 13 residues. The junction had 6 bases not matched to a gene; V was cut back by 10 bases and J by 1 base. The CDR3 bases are TGTGCCACCCCGACAGGGCAGAACACTGAAGCTTTCTTT. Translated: CATPTGQNTEAFF.

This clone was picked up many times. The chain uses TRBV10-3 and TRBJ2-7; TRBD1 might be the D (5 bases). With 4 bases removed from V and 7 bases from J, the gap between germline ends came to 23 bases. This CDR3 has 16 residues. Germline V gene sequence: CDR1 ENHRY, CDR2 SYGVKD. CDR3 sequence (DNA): TGTGCCATCAGTGCTGTGGGTGGCGGCAGGGCAGGAGAGCAGTACTTC. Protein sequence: CAISAVGGGRAGEQYF.

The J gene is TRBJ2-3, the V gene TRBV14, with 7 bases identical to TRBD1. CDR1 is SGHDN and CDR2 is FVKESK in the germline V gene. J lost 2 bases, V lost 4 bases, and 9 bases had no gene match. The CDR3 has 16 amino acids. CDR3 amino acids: CASSRHGQEYTDTQYF. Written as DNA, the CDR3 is TGTGCCAGCAGCCGCCACGGACAGGAATACACAGATACGCAGTATTTT.